This TCR beta chain was captured in a study of blood T cell repertoires in COVID-19. The CDR3 has 14 amino acids. The germline V gene encodes CDR1 MGHDK and CDR2 SYGVNS. J gave up 3 bases and V 6 bases, and 4 bases lay outside the gene matches. Data came from immunoSEQ multiplex PCR; TCRdb stores just in-frame clones and leaves some out. The profile shows under 200,000 clones, 65% to 90% of them singletons. Material for sequencing was PBMCs or T cells enriched from blood (not recorded which). The receptor comes from a woman aged 55-75 years with acute COVID-19. The chain recombines TRBV25-1 with TRBJ2-4; TRBD2 agrees at 8 bases. DNA of the CDR3: TGTGCCAGCAGACTCAGCGGGGGCAAAAACATTCAGTACTTC. This translates into CASRLSGGKNIQYF.